The 5 T cell receptor beta chains below come from one sample, sequenced in a study of blood T cell repertoires in COVID-19. The data were produced by immunoSEQ multiplex PCR, yet TCRdb's version contains in-frame clones alone and is incomplete. The repertoire includes under 200,000 clones, about 88% of them detected once, and around 2.3% sits in the top ten. The source material was peripheral blood. The source is a man aged 65 to 79 with active or convalescent COVID-19.

The chain carries TRBV5-5 and TRBJ2-1; 9 positions match TRBD1. The CDR3 sequence is 14 residues long. Trimming cost V 2 bases and J 6 bases; bases outside gene matches: 3. Germline V gene sequence: CDR1 SGHKS, CDR2 YYEKEE (reference sequence). CDR3 region: CASSFKDRGNEQFF. The CDR3 DNA follows: TGTGCCAGCAGCTTTAAGGACAGGGGCAATGAGCAGTTCTTC.

V is TRBV6-5 and J is TRBJ2-5, with D possibly matching TRBD2 (6 bases). Germline V CDR1 and CDR2: MNHEY, SVGAGI. Trimming stripped 8 bases from V and 1 base from J, with 14 bases between. The CDR3 loop spans 14 amino acids. The CDR3 DNA is TGTGCCAGCCTCCGAGGGAGGCCCCAAGAGACCCAGTACTTC. Its protein product is CASLRGRPQETQYF.

The chain joins TRBV27 to TRBJ2-3; 13 bases line up with TRBD2. This CDR3 is built from 17 residues. From germline, CDR1 is MNHEY and CDR2 SMNVEV (reference sequence). V trimming: 6 bases; J trimming: 7 bases; junction bases outside the gene matches: 13. In nucleotides, the CDR3 is TGTGCCAGCAGCCTTCCTACTAGCGGGAGGGCCTCTCATACGCAGTATTTT. Protein sequence: CASSLPTSGRASHTQYF.

The V and J genes are TRBV28 and TRBJ1-2, with TRBD1 matching 8 bases. The germline V gene has CDR1 MDHEN and CDR2 SYDVKM. This CDR3 is built from 11 residues. Trimming removed 4 bases from V and 10 bases from J; junction bases left unmatched: 2. The CDR3 region is CASSWTGYYTF. The CDR3 nucleotides read TGTGCCAGCAGTTGGACAGGGTACTACACCTTC.

Only a few counts were recorded for this clone. The rearrangement links TRBV4-3 to TRBJ2-1; D uncertain. This CDR3 spans 13 amino acids. The germline V and J ends were trimmed by 3 bases and 12 bases, with 15 bases remaining between them. Per germline, CDR1 LGHNA and CDR2 YSLEER. The DNA of the CDR3 is TGCGCCAGCAGCCAGTCCCTAGGATCTGGGCAGTTCTTC. Its translation: CASSQSLGSGQFF.